These 7 T cell receptor beta chains were all obtained from the same sample, sequenced in a study of blood T cell repertoires in COVID-19. The table came from immunoSEQ multiplex PCR; TCRdb's copy has only in-frame clones and leaves some out. The sample yields fewer than 150,000 clones, about 84% seen once. The sequencing sample was made of peripheral blood. Source of these receptors: a woman at least 80 years old in a cohort sampled during active or convalescent COVID-19.

The chain couples TRBV18 to TRBJ1-6; a weak D match, TRBD1 (6 bases). The germline CDR1 and CDR2 sequences are KGHSH and LQKENI. Trimming took 0 bases from V and 9 from J, leaving 12 bases between them. The CDR3 runs 15 residues. The CDR3 coding sequence is TGTGCCAGCTCACCACCCGAAGGGACAAGTTCACCCCTCCACTTT. Protein product: CASSPPEGTSSPLHF.

The chain has TRBV4-3 and TRBJ2-7, with 7 positions matching TRBD1. V shed 1 base, J shed 9 bases, and the junction held 12 bases outside the gene matches. The CDR3 runs to 15 residues. The germline gives CDR1 LGHNA, CDR2 YSLEER. The CDR3 is CASSQGTGTMGGQYV. The CDR3 DNA sequence: TGCGCCAGCAGCCAAGGGACAGGCACTATGGGTGGGCAGTACGTC.

The chain recombines TRBV27 with TRBJ1-6; the match to TRBD1 covers 7 bases. The CDR3 sequence is 15 residues long. CDR1 is MNHEY, CDR2 SMNVEV, per germline (reference sequence). V shed 6 bases and J 6 bases; nucleotides not matched to a gene: 8. The CDR3: CASRWGDSSNSPLHF. CDR3 in DNA: TGTGCCAGCAGATGGGGGGACAGCTCTAATTCACCCCTCCACTTT.

V usage is TRBV11-3 and J usage is TRBJ2-7, with a tentative D call TRBD2 (5 bases). The CDR3 contains 14 residues. Germline values: CDR1 SGHNT, CDR2 YENEEA. V dropped 7 bases and J dropped 4 bases, with 17 bases sitting between them. CDR3 loop: CASIFPREPYEQYV. The CDR3 region has the DNA TGTGCCAGCATCTTTCCCCGGGAACCTTACGAGCAGTACGTC.

The V and J genes are TRBV7-2 and TRBJ1-5; D remains unclear. This CDR3 contains 16 residues. Germline V gives CDR1 SGHTA, CDR2 FQGNSA. Trimming cost V 1 base and J 2 bases, with 12 bases left between them. DNA of the CDR3: TGTGCCAGCAGCTTAGTTCAGGTTGTTGGCAATCAGCCCCAGCATTTT. Translating gives CASSLVQVVGNQPQHF.

This chain links TRBV7-9 with TRBJ1-5, with D unclear. There are 14 residues in the CDR3. Trimming took 2 bases from V and 1 from J, leaving 6 bases between them. The germline gives CDR1 SEHNR, CDR2 FQNEAQ (reference sequence). CDR3 nucleotides: TGTGCCAGCAGCTTATTCTCCAGCAATCAGCCCCAGCATTTT. Translation: CASSLFSSNQPQHF.

The chain couples TRBV7-2 to TRBJ1-2; D not resolved. Germline V gene data show CDR1 as SGHTA and CDR2 as FQGNSA. V shed 1 base and J shed 3 bases, with 12 bases lying between them. CDR3 size: 15 residues. The CDR3 protein is CASSLVGGIDYGYTF. CDR3 sequence (DNA): TGTGCCAGCAGCTTAGTAGGAGGGATCGACTATGGCTACACCTTC. Based on the CDR3 plus reference TRBV7-2 and TRBJ1-2, the full variable domain is GAGVSQSPSNKVTEKGKDVELRCDPISGHTALYWYRQSLGQGLEFLIYFQGNSAPDKSGLPSDRFSAERTGGSVSTLTIQRTQQEDSAVYLCASSLVGGIDYGYTFGSGTRLTVV.